The source of this TCR beta chain is a study of shared clonotypes between healthy human individuals. Study-level points and caveats: The small donor group covered limited genetic and exposure diversity.

As handled by the study authors: ImmunoSEQ only sent back junction sequences with no quality scores, so filtering was done differently. TCRdb's table, derived via immunoSEQ multiplex PCR, lists solely in-frame clones and lacks some. The V and J calls and clone size are taken from that table; D and trimming were inferred from the DNA. The sample holds under 2,500,000 clones, almost 96% seen once. Trimming at V came to 7 bases and at J to 7 bases, leaving 14 bases not matched to a gene. This CDR3 contains 17 residues. Germline V lookup: CDR1 SGHNT, CDR2 YYREEE (reference sequence). In the case of this clone: Its antigen is as yet unknown.

The sequenced sample was naive CD4+ T cells sorted from blood. The sample's subset: CD45RA+ positively selected. This chain links TRBV5-4 with TRBJ2-2; TRBD2 matches at 12 bases. This TCR came from a man between 18 and 35 years old in good health. CDR3 nucleotides: TGTGCCAGCGGCAAACCCCTAGCGGGAGGGCCCGGCGGGGAGCTGTTTTTT. Translated: CASGKPLAGGPGGELFF.